This T cell receptor beta chain was recovered during a study of PD-1 blockade in classical Hodgkin lymphoma. As for time point: cycle 4 day 1 (C4D1), after around six weeks of nivolumab. Every patient experienced relapse after autologous stem cell transplantation, and brentuximab vedotin exposure varied. Sequenced by immunoSEQ multiplex PCR; TCRdb stores in-frame clones only, minus some. The repertoire includes 100,000 or so clones, around nine tenths of them detected once, and approximately 2.9% sits in the top ten. The input for sequencing was peripheral blood mononuclear cells (PBMCs), taken before the fourth cycle of nivolumab. This TCR was sampled from a human donor with classical Hodgkin lymphoma.

CDR3 protein: CASSIAGNEQFF. CDR3 bases: TGTGCCAGTAGTATAGCGGGCAATGAGCAGTTCTTC. This rearrangement joins TRBV19 to TRBJ2-1; D remains unclear. Germline assignment: CDR1 LNHDA and CDR2 SQIVND (reference sequence). The CDR3 totals 12 residues. The germline V and J ends were trimmed by 1 base and 6 bases, with 4 bases remaining between them. The full variable domain, its missing parts supplied by reference TRBV19 and TRBJ2-1, is DGGITQSPKYLFRKEGQNVTLSCEQNLNHDAMYWYRQDPGQGLRLIYYSQIVNDFQKGDIAEGYSVSREKKESFPLTVTSAQKNPTAFYLCASSIAGNEQFFGPGTRLTVL.